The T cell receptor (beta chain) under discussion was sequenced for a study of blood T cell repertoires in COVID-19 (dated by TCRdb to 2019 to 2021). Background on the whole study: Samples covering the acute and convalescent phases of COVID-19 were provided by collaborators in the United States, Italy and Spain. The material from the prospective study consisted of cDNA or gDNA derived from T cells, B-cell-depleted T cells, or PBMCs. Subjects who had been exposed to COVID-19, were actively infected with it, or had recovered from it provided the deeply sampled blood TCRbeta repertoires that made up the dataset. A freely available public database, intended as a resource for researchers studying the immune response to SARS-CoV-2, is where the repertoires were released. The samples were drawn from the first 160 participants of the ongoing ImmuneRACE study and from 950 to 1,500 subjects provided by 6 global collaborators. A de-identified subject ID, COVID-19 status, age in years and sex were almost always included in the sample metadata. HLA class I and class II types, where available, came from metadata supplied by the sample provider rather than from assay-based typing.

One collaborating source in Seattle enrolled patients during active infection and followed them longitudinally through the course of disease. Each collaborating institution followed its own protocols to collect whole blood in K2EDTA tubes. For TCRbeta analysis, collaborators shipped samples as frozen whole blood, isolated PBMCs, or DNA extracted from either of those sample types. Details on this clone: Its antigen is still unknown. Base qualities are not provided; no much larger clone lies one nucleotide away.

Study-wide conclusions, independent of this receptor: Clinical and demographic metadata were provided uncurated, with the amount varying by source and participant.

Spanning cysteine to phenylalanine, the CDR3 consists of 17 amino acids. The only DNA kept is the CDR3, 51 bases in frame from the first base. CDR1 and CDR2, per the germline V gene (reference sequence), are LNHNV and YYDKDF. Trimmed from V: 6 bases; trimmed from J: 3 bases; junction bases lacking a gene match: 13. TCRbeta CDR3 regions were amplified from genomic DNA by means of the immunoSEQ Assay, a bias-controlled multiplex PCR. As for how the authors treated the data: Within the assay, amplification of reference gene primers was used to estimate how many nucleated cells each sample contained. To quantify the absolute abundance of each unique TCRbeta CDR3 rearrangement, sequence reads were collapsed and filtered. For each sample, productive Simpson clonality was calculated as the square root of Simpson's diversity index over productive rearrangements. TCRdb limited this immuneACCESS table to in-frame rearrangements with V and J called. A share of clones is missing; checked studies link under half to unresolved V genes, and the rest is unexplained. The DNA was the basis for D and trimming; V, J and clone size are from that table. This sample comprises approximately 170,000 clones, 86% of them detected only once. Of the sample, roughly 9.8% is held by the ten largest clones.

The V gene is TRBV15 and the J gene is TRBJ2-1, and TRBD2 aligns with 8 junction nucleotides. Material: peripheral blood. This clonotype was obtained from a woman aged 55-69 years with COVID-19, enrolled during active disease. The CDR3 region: CATSGSGRRVGYNEQFF. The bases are TGTGCCACCAGTGGGAGCGGGAGAAGAGTTGGCTACAATGAGCAGTTCTTC.